These T cell receptor beta chains were read from a single sample in a study of PD-L1 blockade in urothelial cancer. Measured with immunoSEQ multiplex PCR; TCRdb has only the in-frame clones, and not every one. Counted here are more than 55,000 clones, 70% to 90% occurring once; the ten biggest clones make up roughly 2.8%. The material was PBMCs, obtained around atezolizumab (anti-PD-L1) treatment. These TCRs come from a man aged 50 to 59 with urothelial cancer. Each CDR3 is given with its conserved first and last residue. Size tells how often a clone was seen (once, few, many) or the class of an expanded clone, and some rows leave it out.

>TRBJ2-5|TRBV19|NA
CASSITRRQETQYF
>TRBJ1-1|TRBV30|NA
CAWRAGRGFDLFLF
>TRBJ2-3|TRBV5-1|NA
CASSFLLAGAGDTQYF
>TRBJ2-7|TRBV27|few
CASSLSGLAGNEQYF
>TRBJ2-2|TRBV28|NA
CASSFLTSTGELFF
>TRBJ2-3|TRBV28|NA
CASSSRHVVRSTDTQYF
>TRBJ2-3|TRBV2|NA
CATGTSGTDTQYF
>TRBJ1-1|TRBV28|NA
CASSSGGLNTEAFF
>TRBJ2-1|TRBV27|NA
CATTPGDGGRNNEQFF
>TRBJ2-3|TRBV7-9|NA
CASSPPTDTQYF
>TRBJ2-5|TRBV9|NA
CASSVGVLFQETQYF
>TRBJ1-2|TRBV14|NA
CASSQERQGYGYTF
>TRBJ1-2|TRBV2|NA
CASLLGQGSRNGYTF
>TRBJ2-1|TRBV7-3|NA
CASSPFGDLLSEQFF
>TRBJ1-5|TRBV5-4|NA
CASSPDRVQPQHF
>TRBJ1-6|TRBV25-1|NA
CASSESSHNSPLHF